Below are 8 T cell receptor beta chains sequenced from a single sample in a study of CD8 T cells in Susac syndrome. cDNA came from around 0.5 to 1 ug RNA primed by random hexamers. Each CDR3 protein is one row after TCRdb ran MiXCR on the immunoSEQ multiplex PCR reads. In the table there are around 140,000 distinct CDR3 sequences, around 86% of which are singletons. The sample comprised CD8+ T cells from PBMCs. The receptor source for this set is a human donor with multiple sclerosis.

The chain has TRBV12-3 or TRBV12-4 and TRBJ1-1; a possible D gene is TRBD1 (5 bases). The CDR3 has 13 amino acids. V gave up 6 bases and J gave up 4 bases, with 12 bases separating them. CDR3 loop: CASRDYTGTEAFF. In DNA form, the CDR3 reads TGTGCCAGCAGGGACTATACAGGCACTGAAGCTTTCTTT.

V usage is TRBV3-1 and J usage is TRBJ2-5, with D possibly matching TRBD2 (6 bases). The V end was cut by 0 bases, the J end by 4 bases, with 15 bases between. This CDR3 spans 16 amino acids. Germline loops: CDR1 LGHDT, CDR2 YNNKEL (reference sequence). In DNA, the CDR3 is TGTGCCAGCAGCCAAGATTCGGAGGGAAGCGGAGAGACCCAGTACTTC. Residues: CASSQDSEGSGETQYF.

The rearrangement links TRBV4-2 to TRBJ2-7; 7 bases fit TRBD1. Germline trimming cut 4 bases from V and 6 bases from J; bases unmatched to any gene: 3. Looked up from germline, CDR1 is LGHNA and CDR2 is YNFKEQ. The CDR3 runs to 12 residues. The CDR3, as DNA: TGTGCCAGCAGCCCCGACAGGGTCGAGCAGTACTTC. Protein: CASSPDRVEQYF.

The chain combines TRBV29-1 with TRBJ1-1; D is undetermined. CDR1 and CDR2 (germline): SQVTM, ANQGSEA. The CDR3 covers 13 residues. V lost 1 base and J 1 base, leaving 7 bases between the germline ends. CDR3 in amino acids: CSVEGDENTEAFF. CDR3 DNA sequence: TGCAGCGTTGAAGGAGATGAGAACACTGAAGCTTTCTTT.

This chain connects TRBV6-5 to TRBJ2-2; D call uncertain. Germline V gene lookup returns CDR1 MNHEY and CDR2 SVGAGI. V dropped 0 bases and J dropped 2 bases, with 10 bases sitting between them. The CDR3 has 16 residues. CDR3 amino acids: CASSYSMGPNTGELFF. The CDR3 nucleotides are TGTGCCAGCAGTTACTCTATGGGTCCCAACACCGGGGAGCTGTTTTTT.

This chain uses TRBV11-2 with TRBJ1-5; tentative D call: TRBD1 (6 bases). V lost 2 bases and J 6 bases, leaving 20 bases between the germline ends. The CDR3 covers 17 residues. Germline-derived CDR1 and CDR2 are SGHAT and FQNNGV. This CDR3 is CASSLRGAGDMVQPQHF. DNA for the CDR3: TGTGCCAGCAGCTTAAGGGGGGCGGGGGATATGGTTCAGCCCCAGCATTTT.

This rearrangement joins TRBV9 to TRBJ2-3; either TRBD1 or TRBD2 may fit D (5 bases each). There are 16 residues in the CDR3. The germline V and J ends were trimmed by 6 bases and 2 bases, with 19 bases remaining between them. Per the germline V gene, CDR1 is SGDLS and CDR2 is YYNGEE. CDR3 in DNA: TGTGCCAGCAACCCTAGTCGGGGTGGGACCACAGATACGCAGTATTTT. Its translation: CASNPSRGGTTDTQYF.

The chain recombines TRBV4-1 with TRBJ1-1, with D hard to call. The CDR3 runs 15 residues. CDR1 and CDR2 (germline): MGHRA, YSYEKL. The V and J ends lost 4 bases and 1 base respectively, with 13 bases between them. The CDR3 DNA follows: TGCGCCAGCAGCCTCCACGTGAGAGGGAACACTGAAGCTTTCTTT. Translating gives CASSLHVRGNTEAFF.